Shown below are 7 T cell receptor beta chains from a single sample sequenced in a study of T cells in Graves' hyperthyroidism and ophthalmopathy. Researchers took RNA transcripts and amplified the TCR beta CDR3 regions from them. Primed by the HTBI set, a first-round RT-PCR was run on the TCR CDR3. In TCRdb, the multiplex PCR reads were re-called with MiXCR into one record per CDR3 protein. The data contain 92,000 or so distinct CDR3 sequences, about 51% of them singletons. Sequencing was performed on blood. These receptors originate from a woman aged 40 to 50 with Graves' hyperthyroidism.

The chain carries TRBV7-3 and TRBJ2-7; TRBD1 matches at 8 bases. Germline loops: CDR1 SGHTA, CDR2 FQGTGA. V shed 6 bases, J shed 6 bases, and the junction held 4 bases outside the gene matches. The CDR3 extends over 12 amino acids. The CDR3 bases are TGTGCCAGCAGTCGGACAGGGTCCGAGCAGTACTTC. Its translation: CASSRTGSEQYF.

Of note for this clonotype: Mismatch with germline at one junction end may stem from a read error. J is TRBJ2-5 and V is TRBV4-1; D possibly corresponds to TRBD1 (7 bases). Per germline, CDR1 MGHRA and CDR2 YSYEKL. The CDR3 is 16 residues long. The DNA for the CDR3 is TGCGCCAGCAGCGGAGGGAACAGGGGATCCCGAGAGACCCAGTACTTT. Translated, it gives CASSGGNRGSRETQYF.

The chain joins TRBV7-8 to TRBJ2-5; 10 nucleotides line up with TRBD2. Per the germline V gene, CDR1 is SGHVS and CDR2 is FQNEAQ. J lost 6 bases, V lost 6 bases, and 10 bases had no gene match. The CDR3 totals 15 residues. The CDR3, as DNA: TGTGCCAGCAGTCCCCTAGCGGGAGCCAAGAAGACCCAGTACTTC. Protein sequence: CASSPLAGAKKTQYF.

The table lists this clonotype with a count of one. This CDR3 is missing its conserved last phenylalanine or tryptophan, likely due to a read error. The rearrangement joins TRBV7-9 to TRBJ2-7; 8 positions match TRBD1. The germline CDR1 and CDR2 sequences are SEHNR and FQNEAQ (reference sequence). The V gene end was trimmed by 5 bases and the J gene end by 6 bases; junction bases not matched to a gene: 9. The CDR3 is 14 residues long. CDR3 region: CASSLPGQVGEQYL. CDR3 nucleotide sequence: TGTGCCAGCAGCCTACCGGGACAGGTAGGCGAGCAGTACCTC.

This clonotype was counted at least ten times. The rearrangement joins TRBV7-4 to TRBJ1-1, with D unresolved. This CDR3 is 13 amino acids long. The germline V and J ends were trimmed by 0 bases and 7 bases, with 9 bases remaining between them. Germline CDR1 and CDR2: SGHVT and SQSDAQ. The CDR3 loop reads CASSLAGKHEAFF. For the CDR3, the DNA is TGTGCCAGCAGCTTAGCAGGGAAGCATGAAGCTTTCTTT.

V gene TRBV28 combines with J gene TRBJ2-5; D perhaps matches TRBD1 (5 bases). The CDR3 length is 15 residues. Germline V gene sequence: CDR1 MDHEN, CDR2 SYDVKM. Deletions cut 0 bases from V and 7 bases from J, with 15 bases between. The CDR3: CASSLWRQGFRTQYF. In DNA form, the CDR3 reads TGTGCCAGCAGTTTATGGAGGCAGGGATTTAGGACCCAGTACTTC.

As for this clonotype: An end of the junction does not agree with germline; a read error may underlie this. In DNA, the CDR3 is TGTGCCAGCAGCTTGGGGACAGGGTTCACTGAAGCTCTCTTT. Protein sequence: CASSLGTGFTEALF. The chain recombines TRBV5-6 with TRBJ1-1; 8 bases fit TRBD1. Per the germline V gene, CDR1 is SGHDT and CDR2 is YYEEEE. This CDR3 has 14 amino acids.